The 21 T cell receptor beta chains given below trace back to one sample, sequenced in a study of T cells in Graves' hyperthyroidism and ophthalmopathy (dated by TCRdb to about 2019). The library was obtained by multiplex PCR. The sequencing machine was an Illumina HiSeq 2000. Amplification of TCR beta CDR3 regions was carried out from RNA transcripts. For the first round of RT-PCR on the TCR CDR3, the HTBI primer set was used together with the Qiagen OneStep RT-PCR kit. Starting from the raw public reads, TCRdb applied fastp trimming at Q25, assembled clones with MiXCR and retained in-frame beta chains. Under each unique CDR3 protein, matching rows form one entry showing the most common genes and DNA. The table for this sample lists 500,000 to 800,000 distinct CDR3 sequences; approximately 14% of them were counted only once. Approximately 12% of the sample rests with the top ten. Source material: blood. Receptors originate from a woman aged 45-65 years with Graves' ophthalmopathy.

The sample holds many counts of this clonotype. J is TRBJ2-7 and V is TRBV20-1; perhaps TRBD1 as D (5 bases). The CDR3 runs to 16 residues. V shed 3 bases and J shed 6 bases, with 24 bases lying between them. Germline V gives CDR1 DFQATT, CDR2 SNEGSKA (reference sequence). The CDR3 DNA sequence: TGCAGTGCTAGGGGCACCTTTAACAGGAGATCCGGCGAGCAGTACTTC. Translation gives CSARGTFNRRSGEQYF.

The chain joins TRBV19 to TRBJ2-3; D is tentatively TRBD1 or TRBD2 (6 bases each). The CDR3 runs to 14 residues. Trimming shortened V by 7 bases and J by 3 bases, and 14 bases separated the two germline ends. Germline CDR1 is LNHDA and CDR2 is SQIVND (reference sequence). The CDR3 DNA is TGTGCCAGTACCACAGGGAGGCAAACAGATACGCAGTATTTT. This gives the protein CASTTGRQTDTQYF.

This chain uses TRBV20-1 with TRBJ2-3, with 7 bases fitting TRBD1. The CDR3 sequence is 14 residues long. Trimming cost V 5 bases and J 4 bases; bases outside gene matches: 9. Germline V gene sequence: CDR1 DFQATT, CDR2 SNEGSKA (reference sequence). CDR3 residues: CSAPDRVEADTQYF. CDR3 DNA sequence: TGCAGTGCTCCAGACAGGGTGGAGGCAGATACGCAGTATTTT.

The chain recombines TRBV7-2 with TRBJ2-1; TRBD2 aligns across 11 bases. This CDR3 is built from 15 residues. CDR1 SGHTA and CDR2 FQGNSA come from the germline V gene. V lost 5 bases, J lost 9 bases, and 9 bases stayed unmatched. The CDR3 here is CASSPTSGTNIEQFF. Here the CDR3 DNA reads TGTGCCAGCAGCCCGACTAGCGGGACCAATATTGAGCAGTTCTTC.

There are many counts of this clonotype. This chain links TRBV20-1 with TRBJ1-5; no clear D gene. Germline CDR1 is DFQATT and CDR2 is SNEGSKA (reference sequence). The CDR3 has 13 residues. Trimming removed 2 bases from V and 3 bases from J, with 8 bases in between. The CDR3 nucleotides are TGCAGTGCTAGACTGGGCGTCAATCAGCCCCAGCATTTT. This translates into CSARLGVNQPQHF.

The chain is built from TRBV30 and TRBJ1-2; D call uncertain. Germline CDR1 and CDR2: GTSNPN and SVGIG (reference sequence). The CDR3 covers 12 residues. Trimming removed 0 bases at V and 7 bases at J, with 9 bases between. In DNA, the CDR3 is TGTGCCTGGAGTGTAGGAGGAACTGGCTACACCTTC. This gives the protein CAWSVGGTGYTF.

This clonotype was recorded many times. The CDR3 region has the DNA TGCAGCGTTGATTCAGGGGTGGGAGAGACCCAGTACTTC. It encodes CSVDSGVGETQYF. V and J are TRBV29-1 and TRBJ2-5; the D gene is possibly TRBD1 (6 bases). Trimming took off 3 bases at V and 4 bases at J, with 12 bases between the two ends. CDR1 and CDR2 (germline): SQVTM, ANQGSEA. This CDR3 has 13 amino acids.

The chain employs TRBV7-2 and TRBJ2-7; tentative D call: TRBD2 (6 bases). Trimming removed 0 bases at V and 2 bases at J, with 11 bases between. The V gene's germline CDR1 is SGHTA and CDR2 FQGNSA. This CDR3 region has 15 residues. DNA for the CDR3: TGTGCCAGCAGCTTAGCCCTAGCGCCCGCCTACGAGCAGTACTTC. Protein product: CASSLALAPAYEQYF.

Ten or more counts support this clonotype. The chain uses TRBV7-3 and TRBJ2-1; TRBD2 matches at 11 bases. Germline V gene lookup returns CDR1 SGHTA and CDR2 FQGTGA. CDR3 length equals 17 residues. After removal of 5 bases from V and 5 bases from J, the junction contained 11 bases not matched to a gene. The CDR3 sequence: CASSRTPSGRRDNEQFF. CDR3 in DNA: TGTGCCAGCAGCCGAACCCCTAGCGGGAGGAGGGACAATGAGCAGTTCTTC.

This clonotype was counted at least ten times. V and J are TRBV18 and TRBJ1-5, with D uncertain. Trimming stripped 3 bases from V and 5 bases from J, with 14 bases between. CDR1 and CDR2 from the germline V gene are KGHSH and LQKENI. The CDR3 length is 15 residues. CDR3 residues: CASSPPGGSDQPQHF. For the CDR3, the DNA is TGTGCCAGCTCACCCCCAGGCGGCAGTGATCAGCCCCAGCATTTT. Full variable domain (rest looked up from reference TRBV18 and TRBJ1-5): NAGVMQNPRHLVRRRGQEARLRCSPMKGHSHVYWYRQLPEEGLKFMVYLQKENIIDESGMPKERFSAEFPKEGPSILRIQQVVRGDSAAYFCASSPPGGSDQPQHFGDGTRLSIL.

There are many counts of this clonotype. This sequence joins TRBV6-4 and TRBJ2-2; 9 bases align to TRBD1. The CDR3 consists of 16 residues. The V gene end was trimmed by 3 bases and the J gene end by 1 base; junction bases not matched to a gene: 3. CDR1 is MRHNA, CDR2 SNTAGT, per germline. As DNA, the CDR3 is TGTGCCAGCAGTGATTCGGGACAGGGGAACACCGGGGAGCTGTTTTTT. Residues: CASSDSGQGNTGELFF.

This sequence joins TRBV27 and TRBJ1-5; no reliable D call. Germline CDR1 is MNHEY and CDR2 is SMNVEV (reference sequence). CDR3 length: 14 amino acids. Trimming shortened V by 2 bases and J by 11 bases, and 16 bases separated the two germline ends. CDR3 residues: CASSLMTDPQSQHF. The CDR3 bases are TGTGCCAGCAGTTTAATGACTGATCCACAGTCCCAGCATTTT.

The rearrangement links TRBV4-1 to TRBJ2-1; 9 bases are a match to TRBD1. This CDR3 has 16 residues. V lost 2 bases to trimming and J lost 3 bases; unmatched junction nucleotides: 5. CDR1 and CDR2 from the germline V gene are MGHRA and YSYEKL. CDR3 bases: TGCGCCAGCAGCCAACCTGGGACAGGGAGCTACAATGAGCAGTTCTTC. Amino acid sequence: CASSQPGTGSYNEQFF.

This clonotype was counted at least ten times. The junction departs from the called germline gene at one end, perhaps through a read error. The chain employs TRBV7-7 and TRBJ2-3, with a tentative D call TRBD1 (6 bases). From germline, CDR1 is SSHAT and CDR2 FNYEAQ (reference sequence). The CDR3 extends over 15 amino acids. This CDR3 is CASSRLDSRTDTQYF. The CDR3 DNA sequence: TGTGCTAGCAGCAGACTGGACAGCCGCACAGATACGCAGTATTTT.

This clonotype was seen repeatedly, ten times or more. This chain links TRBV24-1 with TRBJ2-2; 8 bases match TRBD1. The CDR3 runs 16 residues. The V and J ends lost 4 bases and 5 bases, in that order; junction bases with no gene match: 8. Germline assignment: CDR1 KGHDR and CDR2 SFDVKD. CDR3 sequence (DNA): TGTGCCACCAGTGACCCCGGACAGGGCCCAACCGGGGAGCTGTTTTTT. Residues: CATSDPGQGPTGELFF.

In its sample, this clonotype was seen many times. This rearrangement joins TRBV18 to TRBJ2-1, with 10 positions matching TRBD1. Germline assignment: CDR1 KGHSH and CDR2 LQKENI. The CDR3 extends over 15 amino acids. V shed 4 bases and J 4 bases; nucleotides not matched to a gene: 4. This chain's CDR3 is CASSRGQGPYNEQFF. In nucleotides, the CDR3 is TGTGCCAGCTCACGGGGACAGGGGCCTTACAATGAGCAGTTCTTC. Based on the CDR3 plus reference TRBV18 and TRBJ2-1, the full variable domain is NAGVMQNPRHLVRRRGQEARLRCSPMKGHSHVYWYRQLPEEGLKFMVYLQKENIIDESGMPKERFSAEFPKEGPSILRIQQVVRGDSAAYFCASSRGQGPYNEQFFGPGTRLTVL.

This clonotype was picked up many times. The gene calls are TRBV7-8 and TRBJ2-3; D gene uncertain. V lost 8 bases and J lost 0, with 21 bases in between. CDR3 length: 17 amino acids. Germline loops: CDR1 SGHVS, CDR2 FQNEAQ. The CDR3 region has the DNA TGTGCCAGCGCGATGGGGTTCGGTGGCACTAGCACAGATACGCAGTATTTT. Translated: CASAMGFGGTSTDTQYF.

The chain's CDR3 is CASSLGSGLAGDNEQFF. CDR3 sequence (DNA): TGTGCCAGCAGCTTAGGATCCGGGCTAGCGGGAGACAATGAGCAGTTCTTC. The chain is built from TRBV11-2 and TRBJ2-1; the match to TRBD2 covers 10 bases. CDR1 SGHAT and CDR2 FQNNGV come from the germline V gene. The CDR3 contains 17 residues. With V trimmed by 1 base and J by 5 bases, 8 bases remained unmatched.

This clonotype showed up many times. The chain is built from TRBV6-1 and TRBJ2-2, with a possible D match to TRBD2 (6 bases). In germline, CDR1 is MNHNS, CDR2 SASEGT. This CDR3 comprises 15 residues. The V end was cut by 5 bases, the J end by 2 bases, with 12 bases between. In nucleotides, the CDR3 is TGTGCCAGCAGTTTTAATAGCGGAAACACCGGGGAGCTGTTTTTT. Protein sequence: CASSFNSGNTGELFF.

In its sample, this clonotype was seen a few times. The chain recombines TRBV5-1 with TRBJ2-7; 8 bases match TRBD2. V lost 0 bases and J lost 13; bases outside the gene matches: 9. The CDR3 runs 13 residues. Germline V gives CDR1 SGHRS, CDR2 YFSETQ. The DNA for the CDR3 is TGCGCCAGCAGCTTGGCCCGTGAGCGGGAGAAATACTTC. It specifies CASSLAREREKYF.

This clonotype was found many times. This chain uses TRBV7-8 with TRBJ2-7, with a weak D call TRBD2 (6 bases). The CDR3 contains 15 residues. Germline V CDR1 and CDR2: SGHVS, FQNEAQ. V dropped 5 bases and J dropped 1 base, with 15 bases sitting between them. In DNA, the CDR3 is TGTGCCAGCAGCCCCATGGCTGGGGGGTCCTACGAGCAGTACTTC. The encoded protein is CASSPMAGGSYEQYF.